Listed here is a single T cell receptor (beta chain). Its cognate antigen is unknown. The authors split each subset's genomic DNA evenly across several immunoSEQ plates. The protocol was immunoSEQ multiplex PCR, while the TCRdb copy is restricted to in-frame clones and leaves out a portion. Of 1.4 million or so clones detected, approximately 98.5% appear once; the ten largest clones hold about 0.4%. The CDR3 length is 16 residues. Trimming at V came to 6 bases and at J to 5 bases, leaving 9 bases not matched to a gene. The germline CDR1 and CDR2 sequences are SGHNT and YYREEE (reference sequence). The sample comes from a study of shared clonotypes between healthy human individuals. Study results and limitations: A handful of donors shared about 4.5% of their naive CD4 clonotypes.

Healthy and HIV-negative, the adult donors had no recent acute infections or vaccinations. The sample taken for sequencing was naive CD4+ T cells sorted from blood. Subset described: CD45RA+ positively selected. V usage is TRBV5-4 and J usage is TRBJ2-3; 13 bases fit TRBD2. This clonotype was obtained from a man in his thirties or forties in good health. The CDR3 reads CASKTSGRAGQDTQYF. CDR3 DNA: TGTGCCAGCAAAACTAGCGGGAGGGCCGGACAAGATACGCAGTATTTT. The full variable domain, in which reference TRBV5-4 and TRBJ2-3 provide the parts outside the CDR3, is ETGVTQSPTHLIKTRGQQVTLRCSSQSGHNTVSWYQQALGQGPQFIFQYYREEENGRGNFPPRFSGLQFPNYSSELNVNALELDDSALYLCASKTSGRAGQDTQYFGPGTRLTVL.